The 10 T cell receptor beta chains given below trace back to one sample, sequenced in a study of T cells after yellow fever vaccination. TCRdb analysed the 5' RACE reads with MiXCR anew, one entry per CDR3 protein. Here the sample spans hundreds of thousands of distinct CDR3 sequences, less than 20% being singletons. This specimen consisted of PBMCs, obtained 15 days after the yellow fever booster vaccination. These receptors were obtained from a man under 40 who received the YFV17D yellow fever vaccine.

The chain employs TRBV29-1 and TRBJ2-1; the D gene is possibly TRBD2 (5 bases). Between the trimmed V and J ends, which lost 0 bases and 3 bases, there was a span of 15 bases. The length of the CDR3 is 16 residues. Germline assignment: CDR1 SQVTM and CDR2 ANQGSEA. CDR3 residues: CSVEDRYKRSYNEQFF. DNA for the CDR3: TGCAGCGTTGAAGATCGGTATAAGCGGAGCTACAATGAGCAGTTCTTC.

CDR3 residues: CSARDLAGAPNEQFF. The CDR3 nucleotides are TGCAGTGCTAGAGACCTAGCGGGAGCCCCCAATGAGCAGTTCTTC. The chain carries TRBV20-1 and TRBJ2-1, with 10 bases aligning to TRBD2. Germline loops: CDR1 DFQATT, CDR2 SNEGSKA (reference sequence). There are 15 residues in the CDR3. V gave up 0 bases and J gave up 6 bases; unmatched junction bases: 5.

CDR3 region: CASSVEGQDYNEQFF. CDR3 in DNA: TGTGCCAGCAGCGTAGAGGGACAGGACTACAATGAGCAGTTCTTC. The chain employs TRBV9 and TRBJ2-1, with 8 bases that match TRBD1. The V gene's germline CDR1 is SGDLS and CDR2 YYNGEE. The CDR3 extends over 15 amino acids. V shed 0 bases, J shed 3 bases, and the junction held 2 bases outside the gene matches.

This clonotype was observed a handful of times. Here the CDR3 reads CASSDTGGDFEQYF. CDR3 bases: TGTGCCAGCAGTGACACAGGGGGAGATTTTGAGCAGTACTTC. The chain is built from TRBV6-2 or TRBV6-3 and TRBJ2-7; 8 bases agree with TRBD1. Germline V CDR1 and CDR2: MNHEY, SVGEGT. This CDR3 comprises 14 residues. J was trimmed by 7 bases and V by 5 bases; bases with no gene match: 10.

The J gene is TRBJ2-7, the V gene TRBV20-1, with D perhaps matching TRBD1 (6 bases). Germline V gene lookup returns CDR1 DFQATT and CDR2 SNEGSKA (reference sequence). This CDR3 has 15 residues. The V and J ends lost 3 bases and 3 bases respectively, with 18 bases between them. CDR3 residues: CSARDPTRGFYEQYF. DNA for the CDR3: TGCAGTGCTAGGGATCCGACAAGGGGGTTCTACGAGCAGTACTTC.

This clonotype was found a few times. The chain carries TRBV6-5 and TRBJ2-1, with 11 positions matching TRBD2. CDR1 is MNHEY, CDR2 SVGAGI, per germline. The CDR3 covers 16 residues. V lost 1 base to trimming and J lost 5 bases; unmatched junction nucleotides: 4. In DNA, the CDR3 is TGTGCCAGCAGTTACTTAGCGGGAGGGAAAGACAATGAGCAGTTCTTC. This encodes CASSYLAGGKDNEQFF.

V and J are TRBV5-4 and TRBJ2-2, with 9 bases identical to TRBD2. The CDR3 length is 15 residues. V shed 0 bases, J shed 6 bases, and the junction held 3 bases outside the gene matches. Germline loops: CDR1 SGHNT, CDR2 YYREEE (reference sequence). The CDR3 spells CASSLGTSVPGELFF. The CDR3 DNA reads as TGTGCCAGCAGCTTGGGGACTAGCGTCCCCGGGGAGCTGTTTTTT.

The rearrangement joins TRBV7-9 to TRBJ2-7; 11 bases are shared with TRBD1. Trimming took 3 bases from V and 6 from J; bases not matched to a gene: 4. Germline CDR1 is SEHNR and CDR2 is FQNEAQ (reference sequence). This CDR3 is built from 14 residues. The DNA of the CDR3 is TGTGCCAGCAGCTTTGGGACAGGGGGGTCCGAGCAGTACTTC. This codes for CASSFGTGGSEQYF.

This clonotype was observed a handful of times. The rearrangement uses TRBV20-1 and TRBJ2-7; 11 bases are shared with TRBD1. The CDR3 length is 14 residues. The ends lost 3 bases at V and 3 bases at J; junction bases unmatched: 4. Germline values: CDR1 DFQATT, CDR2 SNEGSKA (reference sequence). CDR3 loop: CSARMDRGLYEQYF. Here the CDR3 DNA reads TGCAGTGCTAGGATGGACAGGGGGCTCTACGAGCAGTACTTC.

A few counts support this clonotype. The DNA for the CDR3 is TGCAGTGCCCTGACTAGCGGGAGAGGGACCCAGTACTTC. Its translation: CSALTSGRGTQYF. V is TRBV20-1 and J is TRBJ2-5; 12 bases agree with TRBD2. Germline V gene sequence: CDR1 DFQATT, CDR2 SNEGSKA (reference sequence). The ends lost 6 bases at V and 7 bases at J; junction bases unmatched: 6. This CDR3 region has 13 residues.